The clone carrying this TCR beta chain was seen repeatedly, ten times or more. Its antigen is unknown. Graves' hyperthyroidism showing no ophthalmopathy progression within 18 months was considered stable. The data originate from a study of T cells in Graves' hyperthyroidism and ophthalmopathy. Findings and limits, study-wide: Blood also contained most expanded thyroid clonotypes above 0.001.

Amplified TCR beta CDR3 regions came from RNA transcripts. TCR CDR3 underwent first-round RT-PCR with the HTBI primer set. TCRdb recomputed calls from the multiplex PCR reads with MiXCR, one row per CDR3 protein. The table lists around 580,000 distinct CDR3 sequences, around 45% of them singletons. The V gene lost 2 bases and the J gene lost 3 bases, with 16 bases spanning the gap. CDR3 length: 17 residues. Germline loops: CDR1 MGHRA, CDR2 YSYEKL. The TCR was taken from a woman younger than 30 with Graves' hyperthyroidism. This rearrangement joins TRBV4-1 to TRBJ1-4; D call uncertain. Source material: peripheral blood or thyroid tissue (not recorded which). The CDR3: CASSQPRIRAANEKLFF. CDR3 bases: TGCGCCAGCAGCCAACCTCGGATCCGAGCGGCTAATGAAAAACTGTTTTTT.